The T cell receptor (beta chain) described here comes from a study of vaccination effects on CD4 cells after COVID-19. As regards this clone: No antigen is known for it.

V lost 5 bases, J lost 0 bases, and 14 bases lay in between. CDR3 size: 16 residues. Germline CDR1 reads SGHTA; CDR2 reads FQGNSA. Using immunoSEQ multiplex PCR, the repertoire was profiled, and TCRdb retains in-frame clones only, with some absent. The table records just under 75,000 clones, 73% of them present only once. Isolation of CD4+ T cells took place after approximately 10 days of culture. Subjects were given two BNT162b2 or mRNA-1273 vaccine doses. The V and J genes are TRBV7-2 and TRBJ1-3, with D maybe TRBD1 (5 bases). Sequencing used CD4+ T cells from PBMCs cultured without peptide, obtained after COVID-19 vaccination. The TCR comes from a human donor who received a COVID-19 vaccine. CDR3 DNA: TGTGCCAGCAGCGCCCTACGGGGGATCTCTGGAAACACCATATATTTT. This gives the protein CASSALRGISGNTIYF. The full variable domain, in which reference TRBV7-2 and TRBJ1-3 provide the parts outside the CDR3, is GAGVSQSPSNKVTEKGKDVELRCDPISGHTALYWYRQSLGQGLEFLIYFQGNSAPDKSGLPSDRFSAERTGGSVSTLTIQRTQQEDSAVYLCASSALRGISGNTIYFGEGSWLTVV.